This TCR beta chain was profiled in a study of spatial heterogeneity in lung cancer. About the study: In raw reads, more than nine appearances on average were recorded for each unique TCR and UMI combination.

This clonotype was seen repeatedly, ten times or more. TCRdb ran MiXCR on the 5' RACE reads and lists one entry per CDR3 protein. The sample consists of roughly 9,800 distinct CDR3 sequences, 5% to 6.5% of them appearing once. Specified time point: sample taken at primary tumor resection. TCRs were sequenced from unsorted whole RNA of tumor, nontumor lung or PBMC. This receptor was taken from a male donor with early-stage non-small cell lung cancer. The sequenced sample was PBMCs, obtained at surgery.

CDR3 residues: CASSLHPQGSYEQYF. The CDR3 DNA is TGTGCCAGCAGCTTGCATCCGCAGGGGTCCTACGAGCAGTACTTC. The genes are TRBV5-5 and TRBJ2-7; D is possibly TRBD1 (6 bases). CDR1 is SGHKS and CDR2 is YYEKEE in the germline V gene (reference sequence). V was cut by 1 base and J by 1 base, with 12 bases left in between. The CDR3 loop spans 15 amino acids.